This entry lists 19 T cell receptor beta chains sequenced from one sample in a study of early T cells in non-severe SARS-CoV-2 infection (dated by TCRdb to the early 2020s). The library was made by 5' RACE. Sequenced using a NextSeq 500. The public reads were reanalyzed by TCRdb: fastp trimming at Q25, MiXCR alignment, in-frame beta chains only. CDR3 protein sequences are deduplicated, and each keeps its most common genes and DNA. The sample table holds 30,000 to 45,000 distinct CDR3 sequences, of which 4.5% to 7% were seen once. Roughly 4% of the sample is taken by the ten largest. This specimen was whole blood, taken at baseline. The origin of the receptors is an adult who was a healthcare worker with PCR-confirmed SARS-CoV-2 infection or an uninfected control (not recorded which).

The table lists this clonotype with many counts. The V call is TRBV18, the J call TRBJ1-1; possible D gene TRBD1, 5 bases. The CDR3 length is 18 residues. Germline lookup yields CDR1 KGHSH and CDR2 LQKENI. Trimming took 1 base from V and 1 from J, leaving 19 bases between them. The CDR3 DNA reads as TGTGCCAGCTCACCACGAATCTTCTTACTGGACAAGAACACTGAAGCTTTCTTT. Its protein product is CASSPRIFLLDKNTEAFF.

This clonotype occurred many times. The V and J genes are TRBV7-2 and TRBJ2-1; 11 positions match TRBD2. Germline loops: CDR1 SGHTA, CDR2 FQGNSA. With V trimmed by 4 bases and J by 0 bases, 5 bases remained unmatched. The CDR3 has 17 residues. In DNA form, the CDR3 reads TGTGCCAGCAGCTATCCTAGCGGGGGGAGCTCCTACAATGAGCAGTTCTTC. This codes for CASSYPSGGSSYNEQFF.

The sample holds a few counts of this clonotype. The genes are TRBV6-2 or TRBV6-3 and TRBJ2-5; 8 bases map to TRBD2. Trimming took 0 bases from V and 6 from J; bases not matched to a gene: 6. The CDR3 is made up of 15 amino acids. CDR1 is MNHEY, CDR2 SVGEGT, per germline. CDR3 protein: CASSYSGTSEKTQYF. The CDR3, as DNA: TGTGCCAGCAGTTACTCAGGGACTAGTGAGAAGACCCAGTACTTC.

This clonotype was seen more than once but under ten times. V usage is TRBV20-1 and J usage is TRBJ2-7, with 7 positions matching TRBD2. Germline V lookup: CDR1 DFQATT, CDR2 SNEGSKA (reference sequence). V shed 4 bases and J 4 bases; nucleotides not matched to a gene: 7. This CDR3 contains 13 residues. The CDR3 loop reads CSAKGGRNYEQYF. The CDR3 coding sequence is TGCAGTGCTAAGGGAGGGAGGAATTACGAGCAGTACTTC.

The rearrangement joins TRBV7-2 to TRBJ1-6, with D uncertain. The CDR3 covers 16 residues. The V gene lost 3 bases and the J gene lost 5 bases, with 14 bases spanning the gap. The germline V gene encodes CDR1 SGHTA and CDR2 FQGNSA. The CDR3, as DNA: TGTGCCAGCAGCTTGCTAGGGCCGGGGAATAATTCACCCCTCCACTTT. Translating it yields CASSLLGPGNNSPLHF.

This clonotype was counted many times. This chain joins TRBV12-3 or TRBV12-4 and TRBJ1-6; 8 positions agree with TRBD1. V shed 5 bases and J 10 bases; nucleotides not matched to a gene: 7. The CDR3 consists of 14 residues. In DNA form, the CDR3 reads TGTGCCAGCAGTCACGGGACAGGACCCTCACCCCTCCACTTT. It is translated as CASSHGTGPSPLHF.

This clonotype came up many times. The chain is built from TRBV10-2 and TRBJ2-5; no firm D call. Trimming cost V 10 bases and J 4 bases, with 7 bases left between them. The CDR3 runs to 10 residues. CDR1 WSHSY and CDR2 SAAADI come from the germline V gene. The CDR3 nucleotides read TGCGCCACCGGATTAGAGACCCAGTACTTC. It encodes CATGLETQYF.

This clonotype showed up many times. The chain employs TRBV10-1 and TRBJ2-5; D is unresolved. Trimming removed 6 bases at V and 5 bases at J, with 1 base between. Germline assignment: CDR1 WNHNN and CDR2 SYGVQD (reference sequence). The CDR3 sequence is 9 residues long. CDR3 bases: TGCGCCAGCAGGGAGACCCAGTACTTC. Encoded protein: CASRETQYF.

This clonotype was detected ten times or more. V usage is TRBV5-4 and J usage is TRBJ2-5, with D unresolved. Between the trimmed V and J ends, which lost 0 bases and 2 bases, there was a span of 11 bases. The CDR3 sequence is 15 residues long. Germline-derived CDR1 and CDR2 are SGHNT and YYREEE (reference sequence). The CDR3: CASSLEGRIQETQYF. As DNA, the CDR3 is TGTGCCAGCAGCTTGGAGGGTCGGATTCAAGAGACCCAGTACTTC.

This clonotype was counted only a few times. V gene TRBV27 combines with J gene TRBJ1-1; D is undetermined. The CDR3 spans 14 residues. Germline V gene data show CDR1 as MNHEY and CDR2 as SMNVEV (reference sequence). V was cut by 0 bases and J by 5 bases, with 10 bases left in between. The CDR3 is CASSLSRGVTEAFF. The CDR3 DNA follows: TGTGCCAGCAGTTTATCGCGCGGGGTAACTGAAGCTTTCTTT.

This clonotype was seen more than once but under ten times. The rearrangement joins TRBV19 to TRBJ2-1; 9 bases agree with TRBD1. This CDR3 contains 14 residues. The J segment lost 6 bases and the V segment lost 10 bases, leaving 10 bases of the junction unmatched. Germline CDR1 is LNHDA and CDR2 is SQIVND (reference sequence). CDR3 in amino acids: CATRRQGEVNEQFF. As DNA, the CDR3 is TGTGCCACCCGACGACAGGGGGAAGTCAATGAGCAGTTCTTC. Looking up the rest from reference TRBV19 and TRBJ2-1 gives the full variable domain: DGGITQSPKYLFRKEGQNVTLSCEQNLNHDAMYWYRQDPGQGLRLIYYSQIVNDFQKGDIAEGYSVSREKKESFPLTVTSAQKNPTAFYLCATRRQGEVNEQFFGPGTRLTVL.

J is TRBJ2-7 and V is TRBV5-6; tentatively, D is TRBD1 (6 bases). The CDR3 contains 15 residues. Trimming took 0 bases from V and 5 from J, leaving 15 bases between them. From germline, CDR1 is SGHDT and CDR2 YYEEEE. The CDR3 nucleotides are TGTGCCAGCAGCTTGGGGTTCCAGGGGAGCCACGAGCAGTACTTC. Its protein is CASSLGFQGSHEQYF.

As for this clonotype: A much larger clone is a single base away; this may be a read error. The CDR3 ends on some other residue instead of the conserved phenylalanine or tryptophan, so this is likely a read error. This chain connects TRBV20-1 to TRBJ2-3; 9 nucleotides line up with TRBD1. Germline-derived CDR1 and CDR2 are DFQATT and SNEGSKA (reference sequence). Germline trimming cut 4 bases from V and 3 bases from J; bases unmatched to any gene: 5. CDR3 length: 14 residues. The CDR3 nucleotides are TGCAGTGCTACCGGGACAGGGCGGACAGATACGCAGTATTAT. This codes for CSATGTGRTDTQYY.

The table lists this clonotype with many counts. This chain connects TRBV2 to TRBJ1-2, with TRBD1 matching 7 bases. Germline V gene sequence: CDR1 SNHLY, CDR2 FYNNEI. The CDR3 length is 13 residues. The V gene end was trimmed by 6 bases and the J gene end by 5 bases; junction bases not matched to a gene: 6. CDR3 bases: TGTGCCAGCAGGGCGGGACAGTCATATGGCTACACCTTC. This sequence encodes CASRAGQSYGYTF.

The sample holds a few counts of this clonotype. The chain links TRBV20-1 to TRBJ2-7, with TRBD1 identical over 7 bases. The length of the CDR3 is 11 residues. In germline, CDR1 is DFQATT, CDR2 SNEGSKA (reference sequence). V gave up 3 bases and J gave up 5 bases; unmatched junction bases: 1. CDR3 region: CSASDRDEQYF. CDR3 DNA sequence: TGCAGTGCTAGTGACAGGGACGAGCAGTACTTC.

There are many counts of this clonotype. This chain links TRBV5-6 with TRBJ2-2, with a tentative D call TRBD1 (5 bases). There are 15 residues in the CDR3. V shed 0 bases and J shed 4 bases, with 10 bases lying between them. Germline lookup yields CDR1 SGHDT and CDR2 YYEEEE. The CDR3 coding sequence is TGTGCCAGCAGCTTGGGGGCAGGGTTCACCGGGGAGCTGTTTTTT. Amino acid sequence: CASSLGAGFTGELFF.

This clonotype was seen many times. The gene calls are TRBV27 and TRBJ1-5, with a possible D match to TRBD1 (5 bases). Germline loops: CDR1 MNHEY, CDR2 SMNVEV (reference sequence). This CDR3 has 14 residues. The V end was cut by 9 bases, the J end by 5 bases, with 17 bases between. The CDR3 is CARGGSQGDQPQHF. CDR3 in DNA: TGTGCCAGGGGCGGGTCTCAGGGAGATCAGCCCCAGCATTTT.

The genes are TRBV29-1 and TRBJ2-2; 8 positions agree with TRBD2. CDR3 size: 17 residues. Per the germline V gene, CDR1 is SQVTM and CDR2 is ANQGSEA. V gave up 6 bases and J gave up 1 base; unmatched junction bases: 13. The CDR3: CSVSSLRAGGNTGELFF. CDR3 DNA sequence: TGCAGCGTCTCCTCCCTCCGGGCGGGGGGGAACACCGGGGAGCTGTTTTTT.

This clonotype has a count of ten or more. The J gene is TRBJ2-2, the V gene TRBV2; a weak D match, TRBD1 (6 bases). This CDR3 is built from 15 residues. Trimming left V 8 bases short and J 3 bases short, with 16 bases between. Germline V gives CDR1 SNHLY, CDR2 FYNNEI. The CDR3 loop is CASARPRTDTGELFF. CDR3 DNA: TGTGCCAGCGCGAGGCCGCGGACAGACACCGGGGAGCTGTTTTTT.